Listed below are T cell receptor beta chains from one sample, sequenced in a study of OX40 agonist ivuxolimab in advanced cancers. Assay: immunoSEQ multiplex PCR; the TCRdb copy retains only in-frame clones and omits some. The data contain about 55,000 clones, about 80% of them singletons. This specimen consisted of CD4+ or CD8+ T cells sorted from blood, obtained in a trial of the OX40 agonist ivuxolimab. These receptors were taken from an adult with an advanced solid tumor such as melanoma, head and neck, liver or kidney cancer. The CDR3 runs from the conserved cysteine through the conserved F or W. Each record gives: D gene, clone size, V gene, CDR3 length, J gene, CDR3 protein, CDR3 DNA. A D gene is named only where the DNA matches it firmly. Clone size is given for some rows only: seen once, a few or many times, or a class if the clone is expanded.

d_gene: -; abundance: -; v_gene: TRBV13; len: 17; j_gene: TRBJ1-3; CDR3aa: CASSLAYSTTSGNTIYF; CDR3nt: TGTGCCAGCAGCTTAGCGTACAGCACGACCTCTGGAAACACCATATATTTT
d_gene: TRBD1; abundance: once; v_gene: TRBV11-2; len: 16; j_gene: TRBJ1-3; CDR3aa: CASSIPGQGRGNTIYF; CDR3nt: TGTGCCAGCAGCATTCCGGGACAGGGAAGAGGAAACACCATATATTTT
d_gene: TRBD1; abundance: -; v_gene: TRBV6-6; len: 15; j_gene: TRBJ1-1; CDR3aa: CASSPGQGVNTEAFF; CDR3nt: TGTGCCAGCAGTCCGGGACAGGGAGTGAACACTGAAGCTTTCTTT
d_gene: TRBD2; abundance: -; v_gene: TRBV9; len: 16; j_gene: TRBJ2-2; CDR3aa: CASSVGGGPLTGELFF; CDR3nt: TGTGCCAGCAGCGTGGGCGGGGGGCCCCTCACCGGGGAGCTGTTTTTT
d_gene: -; abundance: once; v_gene: TRBV6-1; len: 14; j_gene: TRBJ1-5; CDR3aa: CASTRTVSNQPQHF; CDR3nt: TGTGCCAGCACCCGGACGGTGAGCAATCAGCCCCAGCATTTT
d_gene: -; abundance: few; v_gene: TRBV5-6; len: 15; j_gene: TRBJ1-6; CDR3aa: CASSSPRLYDSPLHF; CDR3nt: TGTGCCAGCAGCTCTCCCAGGTTGTATGATTCACCCCTCCACTTT
d_gene: TRBD1; abundance: -; v_gene: TRBV5-5; len: 14; j_gene: TRBJ1-2; CDR3aa: CASSLAQGTRGYTF; CDR3nt: TGTGCCAGCAGCTTGGCACAGGGGACCCGTGGCTACACCTTC
d_gene: -; abundance: -; v_gene: TRBV7-2; len: 13; j_gene: TRBJ1-2; CDR3aa: CASSLGGNNGYTF; CDR3nt: TGTGCCAGCAGCTTAGGGGGAAATAATGGCTACACCTTC
d_gene: TRBD2; abundance: -; v_gene: TRBV5-1; len: 16; j_gene: TRBJ2-2; CDR3aa: CASSSTPSGGVGELFF; CDR3nt: TGCGCCAGCAGCTCTACTCCTAGCGGGGGTGTCGGGGAGCTGTTTTTT
d_gene: -; abundance: once; v_gene: TRBV5-4; len: 17; j_gene: TRBJ2-5; CDR3aa: CASSLEGWGAHEETQYF; CDR3nt: TGTGCCAGCAGCTTGGAGGGATGGGGGGCTCACGAAGAGACCCAGTACTTC
d_gene: -; abundance: -; v_gene: TRBV27; len: 16; j_gene: TRBJ2-4; CDR3aa: CASSLSTALAKNIQYF; CDR3nt: TGTGCCAGCAGTTTATCGACAGCTCTAGCCAAAAACATTCAGTACTTC
d_gene: -; abundance: -; v_gene: TRBV2; len: 16; j_gene: TRBJ2-7; CDR3aa: CASSPGTTGARYEQYF; CDR3nt: TGTGCCAGCAGCCCGGGGACGACGGGAGCGCGCTACGAGCAGTACTTC
d_gene: TRBD1; abundance: few; v_gene: TRBV5-1; len: 13; j_gene: TRBJ2-7; CDR3aa: CASKTGSSYEQYF; CDR3nt: TGCGCCAGCAAGACAGGGAGCTCCTACGAGCAGTACTTC
d_gene: -; abundance: -; v_gene: TRBV6-6; len: 14; j_gene: TRBJ2-7; CDR3aa: CASTRGEPVGEQYF; CDR3nt: TGTGCCAGCACCCGTGGGGAGCCGGTAGGTGAGCAGTACTTC
d_gene: TRBD1; abundance: once; v_gene: TRBV6-6; len: 16; j_gene: TRBJ1-4; CDR3aa: CASSYSRDSKNEKLFF; CDR3nt: TGTGCCAGCAGTTACTCGCGGGACAGTAAAAATGAAAAACTGTTTTTT
d_gene: TRBD2; abundance: -; v_gene: TRBV7-9; len: 17; j_gene: TRBJ2-1; CDR3aa: CASSPRGVAGGYNEQFF; CDR3nt: TGTGCCAGCAGCCCCCGAGGGGTAGCGGGCGGCTACAATGAGCAGTTCTTC
d_gene: TRBD1; abundance: -; v_gene: TRBV28; len: 14; j_gene: TRBJ1-1; CDR3aa: CASLDHTGGTEAFF; CDR3nt: TGTGCCAGCCTTGATCACACAGGGGGGACTGAAGCTTTCTTT
d_gene: TRBD1; abundance: -; v_gene: TRBV19; len: 15; j_gene: TRBJ1-1; CDR3aa: CASSMRQGGKSEAFF; CDR3nt: TGTGCCAGTAGTATGAGGCAGGGGGGAAAAAGTGAAGCTTTCTTT
d_gene: TRBD1; abundance: -; v_gene: TRBV9; len: 15; j_gene: TRBJ1-1; CDR3aa: CASSGTGTGDTEAFF; CDR3nt: TGTGCCAGCAGCGGCACCGGGACAGGGGATACTGAAGCTTTCTTT
d_gene: -; abundance: -; v_gene: TRBV2; len: 13; j_gene: TRBJ2-7; CDR3aa: CASTGVLSYEQYF; CDR3nt: TGTGCCAGCACGGGAGTCCTGTCCTACGAGCAGTACTTC
d_gene: TRBD1; abundance: -; v_gene: TRBV19; len: 14; j_gene: TRBJ2-1; CDR3aa: CASSIPQGASEQFF; CDR3nt: TGTGCCAGTAGTATTCCACAGGGGGCGAGTGAGCAGTTCTTC
d_gene: -; abundance: -; v_gene: TRBV18; len: 14; j_gene: TRBJ1-6; CDR3aa: CASSPLREGSPLHF; CDR3nt: TGTGCCAGCTCACCATTGCGGGAAGGATCACCCCTCCACTTT
d_gene: -; abundance: -; v_gene: TRBV5-1; len: 14; j_gene: TRBJ2-1; CDR3aa: CASSQQGAYNEQFF; CDR3nt: TGCGCCAGCAGCCAGCAGGGTGCCTACAATGAGCAGTTCTTC
d_gene: -; abundance: -; v_gene: TRBV5-4; len: 17; j_gene: TRBJ2-2; CDR3aa: CASSDGSGRLTTGELFF; CDR3nt: TGTGCCAGCAGCGACGGAAGTGGCAGGCTAACGACCGGGGAGCTGTTTTTT
d_gene: TRBD1; abundance: few; v_gene: TRBV11-2; len: 12; j_gene: TRBJ2-7; CDR3aa: CASSLTGAEQYF; CDR3nt: TGTGCCAGCAGCTTAACAGGGGCCGAGCAGTACTTC
d_gene: -; abundance: -; v_gene: TRBV7-2; len: 16; j_gene: TRBJ1-1; CDR3aa: CASSGRGWGMNTEAFF; CDR3nt: TGTGCCAGCAGCGGCCGGGGGTGGGGCATGAACACTGAAGCTTTCTTT
d_gene: TRBD1; abundance: -; v_gene: TRBV6-6; len: 15; j_gene: TRBJ1-4; CDR3aa: CASRDSGQGNEKLFF; CDR3nt: TGTGCCAGCAGAGATTCGGGACAGGGCAACGAAAAACTGTTTTTT
d_gene: -; abundance: -; v_gene: TRBV10-1; len: 14; j_gene: TRBJ1-1; CDR3aa: CASREIRGDTEAFF; CDR3nt: TGCGCCAGCAGGGAAATCAGGGGAGACACTGAAGCTTTCTTT
d_gene: TRBD2; abundance: -; v_gene: TRBV6-5; len: 14; j_gene: TRBJ2-7; CDR3aa: CASRLAGGPFEQYF; CDR3nt: TGTGCCAGCAGGTTAGCGGGGGGGCCTTTCGAGCAGTACTTC
d_gene: TRBD1; abundance: -; v_gene: TRBV7-2; len: 15; j_gene: TRBJ1-4; CDR3aa: CASSPQTGVNEKLFF; CDR3nt: TGTGCCAGCAGCCCGCAGACAGGGGTTAATGAAAAACTGTTTTTT
d_gene: TRBD1; abundance: -; v_gene: TRBV5-4; len: 14; j_gene: TRBJ1-4; CDR3aa: CASSLAQGEEKLFF; CDR3nt: TGTGCCAGCAGCTTGGCACAGGGGGAAGAAAAACTGTTTTTT
d_gene: -; abundance: -; v_gene: TRBV2; len: 13; j_gene: TRBJ1-1; CDR3aa: CASGLGRFPEAFF; CDR3nt: TGTGCCAGCGGTTTGGGAAGATTCCCTGAAGCTTTCTTT
d_gene: -; abundance: -; v_gene: TRBV7-9; len: 16; j_gene: TRBJ2-3; CDR3aa: CASSSLGSGLGDTQYF; CDR3nt: TGTGCCAGCAGCTCCCTTGGGTCGGGGTTGGGGGATACGCAGTATTTT
d_gene: -; abundance: -; v_gene: TRBV7-6; len: 14; j_gene: TRBJ2-7; CDR3aa: CASSEQIDLYEQYF; CDR3nt: TGTGCCAGCAGCGAACAGATAGATCTATACGAGCAGTACTTC
d_gene: -; abundance: -; v_gene: TRBV19; len: 15; j_gene: TRBJ1-2; CDR3aa: CASRETVAFGYGYTF; CDR3nt: TGTGCCAGTAGGGAGACAGTCGCTTTTGGCTATGGCTACACCTTC
d_gene: -; abundance: -; v_gene: TRBV19; len: 15; j_gene: TRBJ1-3; CDR3aa: CASSLAGYSGNTIYF; CDR3nt: TGTGCCAGTAGTTTGGCAGGTTACTCTGGAAACACCATATATTTT
d_gene: -; abundance: -; v_gene: TRBV18; len: 13; j_gene: TRBJ1-1; CDR3aa: CASSPPTSREAFF; CDR3nt: TGTGCCAGCTCACCACCGACTTCCAGGGAAGCTTTCTTT
d_gene: TRBD1; abundance: -; v_gene: TRBV9; len: 17; j_gene: TRBJ2-1; CDR3aa: CASSPYHGQGAYNEQFF; CDR3nt: TGTGCCAGCAGCCCGTACCACGGACAGGGGGCTTACAATGAGCAGTTCTTC
d_gene: TRBD1; abundance: -; v_gene: TRBV28; len: 15; j_gene: TRBJ1-2; CDR3aa: CASGTGGDGNYGYTF; CDR3nt: TGTGCCAGCGGAACAGGGGGCGATGGAAACTATGGCTACACCTTC
d_gene: TRBD2; abundance: few; v_gene: TRBV5-4; len: 14; j_gene: TRBJ2-5; CDR3aa: CASSAGLVVETQYF; CDR3nt: TGTGCCAGCAGCGCGGGACTAGTGGTGGAGACCCAGTACTTC
d_gene: TRBD1; abundance: -; v_gene: TRBV25-1; len: 13; j_gene: TRBJ1-1; CDR3aa: CASSEYGDRETFF; CDR3nt: TGTGCCAGCAGTGAATATGGAGACAGGGAAACTTTCTTT
d_gene: -; abundance: few; v_gene: TRBV9; len: 13; j_gene: TRBJ2-7; CDR3aa: CASSVAGAYEQYF; CDR3nt: TGTGCCAGCAGCGTAGCTGGGGCCTACGAGCAGTACTTC
d_gene: -; abundance: -; v_gene: TRBV2; len: 13; j_gene: TRBJ1-1; CDR3aa: CASSEGGNTEAFF; CDR3nt: TGTGCCAGCAGTGAGGGGGGGAACACTGAAGCTTTCTTT
d_gene: -; abundance: -; v_gene: TRBV18; len: 14; j_gene: TRBJ1-4; CDR3aa: CASSPFMDGEKLFF; CDR3nt: TGTGCCAGCTCACCATTCATGGACGGTGAAAAACTGTTTTTT
d_gene: -; abundance: -; v_gene: TRBV18; len: 13; j_gene: TRBJ2-7; CDR3aa: CASSPRRSDEQYF; CDR3nt: TGTGCCAGCTCACCCCGGAGGTCTGACGAGCAGTACTTC
d_gene: -; abundance: -; v_gene: TRBV28; len: 13; j_gene: TRBJ2-7; CDR3aa: CASSRTTRYEQYF; CDR3nt: TGTGCCAGCAGTAGGACTACTAGATACGAGCAGTACTTC